This T cell receptor (beta chain) was captured by sequencing in a study of OX40 agonist ivuxolimab in advanced cancers. Study-wide context: Given to patients was ivuxolimab, an agonistic anti-OX40 (CD134) antibody.

Sequenced by immunoSEQ multiplex PCR; TCRdb stores in-frame clones only, minus some. The sample lists around 94,000 clones; 70% to 90% were seen once. The cohort excluded patients with autoimmune disease history or systemic immunosuppression. Blood draws occurred at baseline, cycle 4 day 1, and cycle 7 day 1. Findings of the study overall: At doses 0.1 to 3.0 mg/kg, CD4+ and CD8+ clones expanded.

On this clone itself: Its antigen is as yet unknown.

Sample: CD4+ or CD8+ T cells sorted from blood, taken in a trial of the OX40 agonist ivuxolimab. The receptor comes from an adult with an advanced solid tumor such as melanoma, head and neck, liver or kidney cancer.

The CDR3 region is CASRLTGSHYGYTF. The CDR3 bases are TGTGCCAGCAGACTTACAGGGAGCCACTATGGCTACACCTTC. This rearrangement joins TRBV6-4 to TRBJ1-2; maybe TRBD1 (6 bases). The CDR3 consists of 14 residues. Germline loops: CDR1 MRHNA, CDR2 SNTAGT. Trimming cost V 6 bases and J 3 bases, with 14 bases left between them.